Given below is one T cell receptor (beta chain) in context. Per the original data handling: Nucleated cell number was recorded as an estimate derived from reference gene primer amplification. Clones were read by immunoSEQ multiplex PCR, and TCRdb kept only the in-frame ones, dropping some. V, J and clone size are taken as reported in that table, and D and trimming were inferred from the DNA itself. The repertoire has about 400,000 clones, 86% of them found once; the top ten carry roughly 1.4%. The sample comes from a study of blood T cell repertoires in COVID-19. Study background: Collection of acute and convalescent COVID-19 samples took place in the United States, Italy and Spain. The cDNA or gDNA used as material had been derived from T cells, B-cell-depleted T cells, or PBMCs.

This CDR3 is 18 amino acids long. Germline loops: CDR1 LNHDA, CDR2 SQIVND (reference sequence). V was clipped by 1 base and J by 8 bases; unmatched bases: 16. Sequenced: peripheral blood. The chain recombines TRBV19 with TRBJ2-4, with TRBD2 matching 8 bases. The sequence derives from a woman in her thirties with active or convalescent COVID-19. CDR3 nucleotide sequence: TGTGCCAGTAGTATAGCAAGGGCGGGGGGCGCCCGGGGCGACATTCAGTACTTC. This translates into CASSIARAGGARGDIQYF.